This T cell receptor beta chain came from a study of T-cell reconstitution after alpha-beta-depleted transplantation in children. A few counts support this clonotype. With 6 bases clipped from V and 5 bases from J, the junction kept 8 bases outside the gene matches. The germline CDR1 and CDR2 sequences are SGHRS and YFSETQ. This CDR3 contains 15 residues. The library targeted TCRbeta and was prepared with unique molecular identifiers. TCRdb ran MiXCR on the PCR reads and lists one entry per CDR3 protein. In the table there are under 450,000 distinct CDR3 sequences, about an eighth of which are singletons.

The rearrangement joins TRBV5-1 to TRBJ1-4, with 9 bases that match TRBD1. The receptor comes from a human donor who donated a stem cell graft to a child with Fanconi anemia. The sample was PBMCs, taken from the stem cell graft. The CDR3 DNA follows: TGCGCCAGCAACCAGGGGGGGACAGGGAATGAAAAACTGTTTTTT. It is translated as CASNQGGTGNEKLFF.